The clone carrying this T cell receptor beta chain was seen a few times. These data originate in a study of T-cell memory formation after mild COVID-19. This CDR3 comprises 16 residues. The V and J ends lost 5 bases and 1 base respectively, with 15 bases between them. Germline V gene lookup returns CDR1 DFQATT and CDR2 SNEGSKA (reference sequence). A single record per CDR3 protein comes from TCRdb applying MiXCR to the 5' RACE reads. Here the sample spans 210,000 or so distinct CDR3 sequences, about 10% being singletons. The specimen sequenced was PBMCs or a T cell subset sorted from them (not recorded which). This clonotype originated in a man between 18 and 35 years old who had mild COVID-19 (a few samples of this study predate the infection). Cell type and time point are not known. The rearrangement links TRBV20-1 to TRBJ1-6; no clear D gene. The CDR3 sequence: CSASSGVGSYNSPLHF. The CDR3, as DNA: TGCAGTGCTTCTAGCGGGGTCGGGTCCTATAATTCACCCCTCCACTTT.